Listed below are T cell receptor beta chains from one sample, sequenced in a study of CD8 T cells in ankylosing spondylitis. MiXCR was run by TCRdb on the 5' RACE reads, yielding one entry per CDR3 protein. The sample includes 200,000 to 300,000 distinct CDR3 sequences, approximately 9% of them seen just once. Sequences were obtained from blood, either unsorted or a sorted T cell fraction (not recorded which). The receptors shown here come from a male donor with ankylosing spondylitis or in good health (not recorded which). CDR3s include the opening cysteine and the closing phenylalanine or tryptophan. Size is stated for part of the rows, as once, few or many counts, or as a class when the clone is expanded.

clone_size v_call cdr3_aa
many TRBV19 CASRGGASVEQFF
many TRBV5-1 CASSPDGPNQPQHF
. TRBV11-2 CASSHLKGLKPVAFF
. TRBV4-2 CASSQDMEGETQYF
many TRBV12-3/TRBV12-4 CASSSGQGKETQYF
many TRBV7-2 CASSFQGTGNTIYF
many TRBV12-3/TRBV12-4 CASSHTGATNEKLFF
. TRBV30 CAWSIPRDNLRYEQYF
few TRBV2 CASAQAPNTEAFF
few TRBV5-6 CASSLAGAWGDQPQHF
many TRBV5-1 CASRKGHQPPTEAFF
. TRBV7-2 CASSRGTGGYNEQFF
few TRBV7-2 CASSPRQGHTGELFF
. TRBV7-8 CASSLSRASQSDNEQFF
many TRBV12-3/TRBV12-4 CASSRAGQVPDTQYF
many TRBV15 CATSRDQGAKNIQYF
many TRBV27 CASGSHGVVNEQFF
many TRBV10-3 CAISEQGGGNEQFF
. TRBV3-1 CASSQDRQVYEQYF
. TRBV7-8 CASSSGLAGPGELFF
few TRBV20-1 CSASGTSGSTRNYEQYF
. TRBV6-1 CASARGGRTEAFF
few TRBV7-2 CASSPSTGPGANVLTF
. TRBV30 CASRTGTLEDTQYF
many TRBV29-1 CSVEDGTASLDTQYF
. TRBV20-1 CSAEGQTSSSEQYF
many TRBV3-1 CASSQVQGGTEAFF
many TRBV5-4 CASSLAASGPTGELFF
. TRBV6-1 CASSPQQGATEAFF
many TRBV5-6 CASSSYPDRVEAFF
many TRBV6-1 CASSGLAGASGANVLTF
many TRBV20-1 CSADRGPNIQYF
many TRBV20-1 CSARGTDRGTDTQYF
. TRBV4-3 CASSQDFPRTEEKLFF
few TRBV6-2/TRBV6-3 CASSQPRGEQYF
many TRBV5-1 CASSLIGDTGELFF
many TRBV20-1 CSARDTAMNTEAFF
many TRBV5-6 CASSLRGTRSGNTIYF
many TRBV18 CASSRLAGVNEQFF
many TRBV6-5 CASSYPGSGHTEAFF
many TRBV4-3 CASSQDRGPSYEQYF
many TRBV5-1 CASRTGPQSNYGYTF
many TRBV12-3/TRBV12-4 CASSPFAEYNEQFF